These 15 T cell receptor beta chains came from one sample sequenced in a study of post-analysis software for immune sequencing data. Unique molecular identifiers were carried by the TCR beta cDNA libraries. TCRdb called the PCR reads again in MiXCR, with one record for every CDR3 protein. The sample records about 160,000 distinct CDR3 sequences, 36% being singletons. This sample comprised blood, obtained after autologous hematopoietic stem cell transplantation. These receptors originate from a girl aged 10-17 years with multiple sclerosis.

In its sample, this clonotype was seen once. The J gene is TRBJ2-7, the V gene TRBV4-1, with TRBD1 identical over 8 bases. The CDR3 consists of 15 residues. Germline values: CDR1 MGHRA, CDR2 YSYEKL. V lost 3 bases to trimming and J lost 4 bases; unmatched junction nucleotides: 8. This CDR3 is CASSQDGQGLYEQYF. The CDR3 DNA reads as TGCGCCAGCAGCCAGGACGGACAGGGATTATACGAGCAGTACTTC.

The chain links TRBV6-5 to TRBJ1-6; possibly TRBD1 for D (5 bases). CDR1 is MNHEY and CDR2 is SVGAGI in the germline V gene. This CDR3 spans 14 amino acids. Trimming took off 6 bases at V and 10 bases at J, with 16 bases between the two ends. CDR3 region: CASSPVGERSPLHF. The CDR3 DNA follows: TGTGCCAGCAGCCCCGTGGGGGAACGCTCACCCCTCCACTTT.

Details on this clonotype: A clone one base away is much larger, so this may be a read error. The chain is built from TRBV5-1 and TRBJ2-7, with D possibly being TRBD1 (5 bases). Germline V gives CDR1 SGHRS, CDR2 YFSETQ. V was shortened by 0 bases and J by 2 bases, with 12 bases between the two germline ends. The length of the CDR3 is 15 residues. CDR3 bases: TGCGCCAGCAGCTTGGAGTCAGGGTACCCCTACGAGCAGTACTTC. It yields the protein CASSLESGYPYEQYF.

The V call is TRBV29-1, the J call TRBJ2-1; weak D call: TRBD2 (6 bases). The J call may not be correct, given that the DNA end is closer to TRBJ2-7. The germline gives CDR1 SQVTM, CDR2 ANQGSEA. CDR3 length equals 17 residues. CDR3 protein: CSVSPPSAGSPYNEQYF. In DNA, the CDR3 is TGCAGCGTTTCCCCCCCGTCCGCGGGGAGCCCCTACAATGAGCAGTACTTC.

The chain combines TRBV24-1 with TRBJ1-1, with 8 bases identical to TRBD1. V trimming: 0 bases; J trimming: 3 bases; junction bases outside the gene matches: 5. Germline lookup yields CDR1 KGHDR and CDR2 SFDVKD. The CDR3 totals 16 residues. In DNA, the CDR3 is TGTGCCACCAGTGATTTGGGGCAGGGGGCTCACACTGAAGCTTTCTTT. Its translation: CATSDLGQGAHTEAFF.

Only a few counts were recorded for this clonotype. The chain carries TRBV7-2 and TRBJ2-1, with TRBD1 matching over 8 bases. Germline trimming cut 3 bases from V and 10 bases from J; bases unmatched to any gene: 11. Germline lookup yields CDR1 SGHTA and CDR2 FQGNSA. The CDR3 is 15 residues long. CDR3 sequence: CASSFSYRQGSEQFF. The CDR3 DNA follows: TGTGCCAGCAGCTTTTCTTACAGACAGGGGAGCGAGCAGTTCTTC.

This clonotype was observed a single time. A much larger clonotype is one base distant, so this may be a read error. The chain combines TRBV29-1 with TRBJ2-5; a possible D gene is TRBD2 (5 bases). This CDR3 comprises 13 residues. The V gene's germline CDR1 is SQVTM and CDR2 ANQGSEA. The CDR3: CSALGLGQETRYF. The CDR3, as DNA: TGCAGCGCCCTCGGACTGGGCCAAGAGACCCGGTACTTC.

On this clonotype itself: The junction does not match germline at one end; this may be a read error. V is TRBV20-1 and J is TRBJ2-7; D is undetermined. The J call may be in error: the DNA end matches TRBJ2-5 better. From germline, CDR1 is DFQATT and CDR2 SNEGSKA (reference sequence). The CDR3 totals 12 residues. CDR3 nucleotide sequence: TGCAGGGCTACGAGACCTGTGGAGACCCAGTACTTC. This translates into CRATRPVETQYF.

This clonotype was seen only a few times. The chain uses TRBV7-2 and TRBJ2-7; 7 bases are shared with TRBD1. The V gene's germline CDR1 is SGHTA and CDR2 FQGNSA. Losses at the gene ends were 2 bases for V and 4 bases for J; bases not matched to a gene: 5. This CDR3 contains 14 residues. CDR3 DNA sequence: TGTGCCAGCAGCTTAAGGGGGACAGTTTACGAGCAGTACTTC. It encodes CASSLRGTVYEQYF.

This clonotype has ten or more counts. The J gene is TRBJ2-5, the V gene TRBV10-2, with D perhaps matching TRBD1 (5 bases). V lost 3 bases and J 5 bases, leaving 10 bases between the germline ends. From germline, CDR1 is WSHSY and CDR2 SAAADI. CDR3 length equals 13 residues. The CDR3 nucleotides are TGCGCCAGCAGTGACAGGGCGAGGGAGACCCAGTACTTC. Translating gives CASSDRARETQYF.

The chain couples TRBV7-8 to TRBJ2-1; 12 positions match TRBD2. CDR1 is SGHVS and CDR2 is FQNEAQ in the germline V gene. The CDR3 contains 19 residues. J was trimmed by 3 bases and V by 5 bases; bases with no gene match: 14. CDR3: CASSGRGLAGGIHYNEQFF. DNA for the CDR3: TGTGCCAGCAGCGGCAGGGGGCTAGCGGGAGGGATTCACTACAATGAGCAGTTCTTC.

This rearrangement joins TRBV7-8 to TRBJ2-1; a weak D match, TRBD1 (6 bases). This CDR3 is 16 amino acids long. The ends were cut back, 3 bases at V and 2 bases at J, with 14 bases in the middle. Germline CDR1 SGHVS, CDR2 FQNEAQ. The CDR3: CASSFRTVGAYNEQFF. The CDR3 nucleotides are TGTGCCAGCAGCTTTCGGACAGTCGGGGCCTACAATGAGCAGTTCTTC.

As concerns this clonotype: This may arise from a read error, as a much more abundant clone is one base away. The chain uses TRBV29-1 and TRBJ2-3; 7 positions match TRBD2. Germline CDR1 is SQVTM and CDR2 is ANQGSEA. This CDR3 contains 12 residues. The CDR3 reads CGAREQVDTQYF. The CDR3 nucleotides read TGCGGCGCGCGGGAGCAGGTAGATACGCAGTATTTT.

The genes are TRBV4-3 and TRBJ2-5; weak D call: TRBD2 (5 bases). The J call may be in error: the DNA end matches TRBJ2-7 better. Germline CDR1 is LGHNA and CDR2 is YSLEER. The CDR3 runs to 16 residues. Written as DNA, the CDR3 is TGCGCCAGCAGCCAAGAGGCTTACGGGATCCCCTACGAGCAGTACTTC. Amino acid sequence: CASSQEAYGIPYEQYF.

V is TRBV9 and J is TRBJ2-3; 7 bases are a match to TRBD2. The CDR3 length is 17 residues. J lost 0 bases, V lost 0 bases, and 7 bases had no gene match. Germline values: CDR1 SGDLS, CDR2 YYNGEE. The CDR3 nucleotides read TGTGCCAGCAGCGTAGAGGGTTACGGGAGGAGCACAGATACGCAGTATTTT. Its protein is CASSVEGYGRSTDTQYF.